Below, 30 T cell receptor beta chains from the same sample are listed, as sequenced in a study of Graves' ophthalmopathy and Graves' hyperthyroidism. Researchers took RNA transcripts and amplified TCR beta CDR3 regions from them. HTBI-primed RT-PCR formed the first round, and a multiplex PCR formed the second. Using its own MiXCR run on the multiplex PCR reads, TCRdb lists one record per CDR3 protein. The table has some 1.1 million distinct CDR3 sequences, around a third seen once. The sample taken for sequencing was peripheral blood or thyroid tissue (not recorded which). These receptors were collected from an adult man with Graves' hyperthyroidism.

This clonotype was found a few times. The chain recombines TRBV10-3 with TRBJ2-7; D is perhaps TRBD1 (5 bases). V lost 3 bases and J lost 7, with 28 bases in between. The CDR3 is 18 amino acids. Germline CDR1 reads ENHRY; CDR2 reads SYGVKD. In DNA, the CDR3 is TGTGCCATCAGTGATGAAGACAGCTTAGACCGGGCCCTGGGGGAGCAGTACTTC. As protein: CAISDEDSLDRALGEQYF.

This clonotype turned up a few times. This chain joins TRBV4-3 and TRBJ1-1; D ambiguous. CDR3 length equals 16 residues. Germline V gene sequence: CDR1 LGHNA, CDR2 YSLEER. Trimming shortened V by 0 bases and J by 0 bases, and 11 bases separated the two germline ends. The CDR3 bases are TGCGCCAGCAGCCAAGATCCCGTAAGAGTGAACACTGAAGCTTTCTTT. Amino acids: CASSQDPVRVNTEAFF.

The chain is built from TRBV15 and TRBJ2-7; D may correspond to TRBD1 or TRBD2 (5 bases each). V was cut by 6 bases and J by 3 bases, with 15 bases left in between. The germline V gene has CDR1 LNHNV and CDR2 YYDKDF (reference sequence). The CDR3 consists of 14 residues. The CDR3 region has the DNA TGTGCCACCAGTGTCAACCGGGGCATCTACGAGCAGTACTTC. As protein: CATSVNRGIYEQYF.

The V gene is TRBV10-3, the J gene TRBJ1-4, with D perhaps TRBD1 (6 bases). Deletions cut 2 bases from V and 8 bases from J, with 9 bases between. Per germline, CDR1 ENHRY and CDR2 SYGVKD. The CDR3 loop spans 13 amino acids. Here the CDR3 DNA reads TGTGCCATCAGTGAGGACAGGAGGGAAAAACTGTTTTTT. Encoded protein: CAISEDRREKLFF.

This clonotype was detected many times. The chain links TRBV24-1 to TRBJ1-1; D gene ambiguous. Germline CDR1 is KGHDR and CDR2 is SFDVKD. V was clipped by 7 bases and J by 0 bases, with 14 bases between them. The CDR3 has 15 amino acids. CDR3 region: CATRGNPGMNTEAFF. In nucleotides, the CDR3 is TGTGCCACCAGAGGAAACCCGGGGATGAACACTGAAGCTTTCTTT.

The chain joins TRBV7-6 to TRBJ1-4, with D hard to call. This CDR3 comprises 14 residues. V was pared by 0 bases and J by 4 bases, with 6 bases between. CDR1 is SGHVS and CDR2 is FNYEAQ in the germline V gene. The CDR3 is CASSLAGDNEKLFF. The CDR3 nucleotides are TGTGCCAGCAGCTTAGCTGGCGATAATGAAAAACTGTTTTTT.

The chain links TRBV25-1 to TRBJ2-5; no clear D. CDR3 length: 10 residues. Germline CDR1 reads MGHDK; CDR2 reads SYGVNS. Trimming removed 10 bases from V and 0 bases from J, with 3 bases in between. CDR3 sequence (DNA): TGTGCCACCTACCAAGAGACCCAGTACTTC. It translates to CATYQETQYF.

This clonotype was detected once. The chain carries TRBV10-2 and TRBJ1-2, with D perhaps matching TRBD1 (6 bases). The CDR3 contains 16 residues. Per germline, CDR1 WSHSY and CDR2 SAAADI. V lost 2 bases, J lost 12 bases, and 25 bases lay in between. The CDR3 loop reads CASSEPDSLPTGKHTF. For the CDR3, the DNA is TGCGCCAGCAGTGAGCCGGACAGCCTACCCACAGGGAAACACACCTTC.

A note on this clonotype: The junction differs from germline at one of its ends, possibly a read error. This chain's CDR3 is CASSRDRVRVGYTF. The CDR3 coding sequence is TGTGCCAGCAGCCGGGACAGGGTTCGAGTTGGCTACACCTTC. The V gene is TRBV10-2, the J gene TRBJ1-2; 9 bases are shared with TRBD1. Germline lookup yields CDR1 WSHSY and CDR2 SAAADI. The CDR3 contains 14 residues.

The chain couples TRBV12-3 or TRBV12-4 to TRBJ1-6; D unclear. CDR3 length equals 16 residues. Trimming shortened V by 5 bases and J by 5 bases, and 16 bases separated the two germline ends. The CDR3, as DNA: TGTGCCAGCAGTGTATGGGAATCTGCCGATAATTCACCCCTCCACTTT. Its translation: CASSVWESADNSPLHF.

The chain uses TRBV6-5 and TRBJ1-5; tentative D call: TRBD1 (6 bases). The V gene lost 6 bases and the J gene lost 5 bases, with 14 bases spanning the gap. Germline lookup yields CDR1 MNHEY and CDR2 SVGAGI. The CDR3 runs to 14 residues. The CDR3 DNA follows: TGTGCCAGCAGCGAGCGGACAGAGGATCAGCCCCAGCATTTT. This encodes CASSERTEDQPQHF.

This clonotype was picked up many times. The V gene is TRBV6-4, the J gene TRBJ2-2; D call uncertain. There are 14 residues in the CDR3. The germline CDR1 and CDR2 sequences are MRHNA and SNTAGT. V was trimmed by 4 bases and J by 2 bases, leaving 8 bases between them. The CDR3: CASSAEANTGELFF. In DNA form, the CDR3 reads TGTGCCAGCAGTGCCGAGGCAAACACCGGGGAGCTGTTTTTT.

This clonotype was seen repeatedly, ten times or more. The V gene is TRBV29-1, the J gene TRBJ1-6, with 10 bases fitting TRBD1. The trim removed 6 bases at V and 9 bases at J, leaving 8 bases unmatched. The CDR3 runs to 14 residues. Germline lookup yields CDR1 SQVTM and CDR2 ANQGSEA. CDR3 DNA sequence: TGCAGCGTGGCAGTCGGGGACAGGGGTTCACCCCTCCACTTT. Amino acid sequence: CSVAVGDRGSPLHF.

This clonotype appeared many times. The gene calls are TRBV2 and TRBJ2-7; 7 bases map to TRBD1. The CDR3 sequence is 15 residues long. Germline CDR1 SNHLY, CDR2 FYNNEI. J gave up 5 bases and V 6 bases, and 13 bases lay outside the gene matches. The CDR3 nucleotides are TGTGCCAGCAGGGATCTCGGACAGGCCCAAAACGAGCAGTACTTC. This sequence encodes CASRDLGQAQNEQYF.

This clonotype came up many times. The chain has TRBV10-1 and TRBJ2-7, with 8 bases fitting TRBD1. V lost 0 bases, J lost 7 bases, and 2 bases stayed unmatched. The CDR3 loop spans 13 amino acids. Germline V CDR1 and CDR2: WNHNN, SYGVQD (reference sequence). The CDR3 nucleotides read TGCGCCAGCAGTGAGTCGCGGGACAGGGAGCAGTACTTC. Its protein product is CASSESRDREQYF.

This clonotype was seen only once. Sequence at one end of the junction differs from germline and may be a read error. This chain links TRBV4-2 with TRBJ1-1; D not certain. This CDR3 has 14 amino acids. Germline V CDR1 and CDR2: LGHNA, YNFKEQ. In DNA, the CDR3 is TGTGCCACCAGCCAAGAAAAACTGGCAGCTGAAGCTTTCTTT. Translation: CATSQEKLAAEAFF.

Many counts were recorded for this clonotype. This chain links TRBV20-1 with TRBJ1-6, with 7 bases matching TRBD1. J lost 7 bases, V lost 2 bases, and 5 bases had no gene match. CDR1 and CDR2 from the germline V gene are DFQATT and SNEGSKA (reference sequence). This CDR3 is 14 amino acids long. CDR3 residues: CSARPTGMNSPLHF. CDR3 nucleotide sequence: TGCAGTGCTAGACCGACAGGGATGAATTCACCCCTCCACTTT.

This clonotype was observed many times. This sequence joins TRBV20-1 and TRBJ2-5; D gene ambiguous. V was shortened by 0 bases and J by 6 bases, with 11 bases between the two germline ends. Germline CDR1 is DFQATT and CDR2 is SNEGSKA (reference sequence). The CDR3 consists of 13 residues. CDR3 nucleotides: TGCAGTGCTAGAGATGGTAGGGAACAGACCCAGTACTTC. It yields the protein CSARDGREQTQYF.

This chain links TRBV10-3 with TRBJ2-7; D possibly corresponds to TRBD1 (5 bases). The J call may be wrong; the DNA end is better matched by TRBJ1-2. The germline gives CDR1 ENHRY, CDR2 SYGVKD. The CDR3 runs 15 residues. Here the CDR3 reads CAISALGPGYGGYTF. CDR3 DNA sequence: TGTGCCATCAGTGCTTTGGGGCCGGGATACGGCGGCTACACCTTC.

This clonotype was seen more than once but under ten times. The chain employs TRBV3-1 and TRBJ1-1; 7 nucleotides match TRBD1. The trim removed 0 bases at V and 3 bases at J, leaving 13 bases unmatched. Germline V gene data show CDR1 as LGHDT and CDR2 as YNNKEL (reference sequence). The CDR3 extends over 18 amino acids. CDR3: CASSQDRGDSGIYTEAFF. CDR3 in DNA: TGTGCCAGCAGCCAAGATCGAGGGGACAGCGGGATATACACTGAAGCTTTCTTT.

There are many counts of this clonotype. This may come from a read error, since a much larger clone is one base off. The CDR3 sequence is CATSDFGDQPQHF. CDR3 DNA: TGTGCCACCAGTGATTTTGGGGATCAGCCCCAGCATTTT. V and J are TRBV24-1 and TRBJ1-5; no firm D call. Between the trimmed V and J ends, which lost 1 base and 5 bases, there was a span of 5 bases. The CDR3 spans 13 residues. CDR1 is KGHDR and CDR2 is SFDVKD in the germline V gene.

In regard to this clonotype: Relative to the germline gene, one junction end is altered; a read error may explain this. The chain is built from TRBV20-1 and TRBJ1-2; D is unresolved. This CDR3 has 15 residues. Germline V CDR1 and CDR2: DFQATT, SNEGSKA (reference sequence). The CDR3: CSAKTPRGLNYGHTF. The CDR3, as DNA: TGCAGTGCTAAAACCCCCCGTGGGCTCAACTATGGCCACACCTTC.

This clonotype was seen once. The chain has TRBV29-1 and TRBJ1-4; 7 nucleotides line up with TRBD1. In germline, CDR1 is SQVTM, CDR2 ANQGSEA. This CDR3 spans 14 amino acids. V shed 6 bases and J 2 bases; nucleotides not matched to a gene: 6. CDR3 region: CSVVQGGTNEKLFF. The CDR3 DNA follows: TGCAGCGTAGTGCAGGGGGGTACTAATGAAAAACTGTTTTTT. Looking up the rest from reference TRBV29-1 and TRBJ1-4 gives the full variable domain: SAVISQKPSRDICQRGTSLTIQCQVDSQVTMMFWYRQQPGQSLTLIATANQGSEATYESGFVIDKFPISRPNLTFSTLTVSNMSPEDSSIYLCSVVQGGTNEKLFFGSGTQLSVL.

In its sample, this clonotype was seen a few times. V and J are TRBV25-1 and TRBJ2-5; D is unresolved. V gave up 7 bases and J gave up 2 bases, with 17 bases separating them. The germline V gene has CDR1 MGHDK and CDR2 SYGVNS. This CDR3 has 15 residues. Written as DNA, the CDR3 is TGTGCCAGCACCGACCACAATGGAGCTCAAGAGACCCAGTACTTC. It yields the protein CASTDHNGAQETQYF.

CDR3 residues: CAIRKQSSGLAEAFF. The DNA for the CDR3 is TGTGCCATCCGGAAACAGTCTTCGGGGCTAGCTGAAGCTTTCTTT. V gene TRBV10-3 combines with J gene TRBJ1-1; the D gene is possibly TRBD1 (5 bases). Germline V gene lookup returns CDR1 ENHRY and CDR2 SYGVKD. The CDR3 is 15 residues long. V dropped 8 bases and J dropped 6 bases, with 22 bases sitting between them.

This clonotype was counted at least ten times. The V call is TRBV29-1, the J call TRBJ2-5, with TRBD2 identical over 8 bases. CDR1 and CDR2 (germline): SQVTM, ANQGSEA. The CDR3 length is 13 residues. Losses at the gene ends were 5 bases for V and 4 bases for J; bases not matched to a gene: 6. For the CDR3, the DNA is TGCAGCGTTCCCAATCTAGCGGGAGAGACCCAGTACTTC. Its protein product is CSVPNLAGETQYF.

The rearrangement joins TRBV10-1 to TRBJ1-1; 8 bases map to TRBD1. The V and J ends lost 10 bases and 5 bases, in that order; junction bases with no gene match: 6. CDR1 and CDR2 (germline): WNHNN, SYGVQD (reference sequence). The CDR3 spans 12 residues. The CDR3 DNA sequence: TGCGCCATCGGACAGGGAAGGACTGAAGCTTTCTTT. Its protein product is CAIGQGRTEAFF.

This clonotype showed up many times. This CDR3 is CASSLDGFNQPQHF. CDR3 DNA: TGTGCCAGCAGCTTAGACGGGTTCAATCAGCCCCAGCATTTT. This chain uses TRBV5-6 with TRBJ1-5; D gene unclear. Germline V gene data show CDR1 as SGHDT and CDR2 as YYEEEE. The CDR3 covers 14 residues. The germline V and J ends were trimmed by 2 bases and 3 bases, with 9 bases remaining between them.

This clonotype showed up many times. This chain connects TRBV29-1 to TRBJ2-7; D is unclear. Per the germline V gene, CDR1 is SQVTM and CDR2 is ANQGSEA. The CDR3 totals 9 residues. The V and J ends lost 8 bases and 2 bases respectively, with 4 bases between them. The CDR3 DNA sequence: TGCAGCATAGCCTACGAGCAGTACTTC. As protein: CSIAYEQYF.

V usage is TRBV13 and J usage is TRBJ1-3; 10 nucleotides line up with TRBD1. CDR3 length: 17 amino acids. The germline V gene encodes CDR1 PRHDT and CDR2 FYEKMQ (reference sequence). With 2 bases clipped from V and 1 base from J, the junction kept 5 bases outside the gene matches. The CDR3 DNA is TGTGCCAGCAGCTTACGCGGACAGGGGGTATCTGGAAACACCATATATTTT. Residues: CASSLRGQGVSGNTIYF.